A single sample gave rise to the 28 T cell receptor beta chains below, sequenced in a study of blood T cells in healthy people across ages. A sample-barcoded 5' primer and a J-beta primer mix were used in a second PCR of roughly 7 to 11 cycles. TCRdb redid the calling of the 5' RACE reads with MiXCR, one entry per CDR3 protein. The repertoire holds 1.5 million to 2 million distinct CDR3 sequences, with 28% as singletons. The sequenced sample consisted of blood. These receptor sequences come from a woman in her twenties or thirties in good health.

This clonotype was seen a handful of times. This rearrangement joins TRBV6-5 to TRBJ1-2; 7 bases are shared with TRBD1. J lost 11 bases, V lost 8 bases, and 11 bases had no gene match. CDR3 length: 12 residues. CDR1 and CDR2 (germline): MNHEY, SVGAGI. CDR3 loop: CASSLSRGEYTF. DNA for the CDR3: TGTGCCAGCTCTTTAAGCAGGGGGGAGTACACCTTC.

V and J are TRBV12-3 or TRBV12-4 and TRBJ2-3, with 7 positions matching TRBD1. The CDR3 consists of 18 residues. Unmatched junction bases numbered 14, after V lost 5 bases and J lost 0 bases. The CDR3 bases are TGTGCCAGCAGTGCTCCACCCGGGACAGCTAAAAGCACAGATACGCAGTATTTT. This encodes CASSAPPGTAKSTDTQYF.

This clonotype was found many times. This chain uses TRBV20-1 with TRBJ1-2, with TRBD1 matching 7 bases. J gave up 5 bases and V 6 bases, and 9 bases lay outside the gene matches. Germline V lookup: CDR1 DFQATT, CDR2 SNEGSKA (reference sequence). This CDR3 region has 13 residues. The CDR3 loop is CSAPLTGEYGYTF. Written as DNA, the CDR3 is TGCAGTGCCCCTCTTACAGGGGAGTATGGCTACACCTTC.

The chain links TRBV2 to TRBJ2-5; D might be TRBD2 (6 bases). V lost 3 bases to trimming and J lost 5 bases, with 16 bases between them. Looked up from germline, CDR1 is SNHLY and CDR2 is FYNNEI. CDR3 size: 15 residues. The DNA of the CDR3 is TGTGCCAGCAGTGACGTGGGCGGGGAAAGCGAGACCCAGTACTTC. Protein sequence: CASSDVGGESETQYF.

This clonotype was detected ten times or more. J is TRBJ2-7 and V is TRBV10-3, with 11 bases fitting TRBD1. Germline values: CDR1 ENHRY, CDR2 SYGVKD. CDR3 length equals 13 residues. The V segment lost 10 bases and the J segment 6 bases; nucleotides outside the gene matches: 8. The CDR3 reads CATSGTGGIEQYF. CDR3 DNA sequence: TGTGCCACGTCCGGGACAGGGGGAATCGAGCAGTACTTC.

The chain carries TRBV7-9 and TRBJ2-1; 14 bases map to TRBD2. CDR3 size: 16 residues. V lost 7 bases and J lost 8; bases outside the gene matches: 10. From germline, CDR1 is SEHNR and CDR2 FQNEAQ (reference sequence). CDR3 nucleotide sequence: TGTGCCAGCACCGGAGGGACTAGCGGGAGCGGGTATGAGCAGTTCTTC. Protein product: CASTGGTSGSGYEQFF.

The chain couples TRBV20-1 to TRBJ2-7; D gene ambiguous. The germline V gene encodes CDR1 DFQATT and CDR2 SNEGSKA (reference sequence). The CDR3 is made up of 12 amino acids. Trimming took 5 bases from V and 6 from J, leaving 14 bases between them. The DNA of the CDR3 is TGCAGTGCTGCCCTCACCCCGTCCGAGCAGTACTTC. Protein: CSAALTPSEQYF.

This clonotype was observed a handful of times. V is TRBV5-1 and J is TRBJ2-3; D is possibly TRBD1 (5 bases). Germline CDR1 and CDR2: SGHRS and YFSETQ. Trimming pared 0 bases from V and 1 base from J, leaving 9 bases between. The length of the CDR3 is 15 residues. CDR3 bases: TGCGCCAGCAGCTTGGAGGGGTCGCGCACAGATACGCAGTATTTT. Translating gives CASSLEGSRTDTQYF.

This clonotype occurred many times. The chain couples TRBV20-1 to TRBJ2-3; TRBD2 matches 8 bases. CDR3 length: 13 residues. Unmatched junction bases numbered 1, after V lost 0 bases and J lost 5 bases. CDR1 and CDR2 (germline): DFQATT, SNEGSKA (reference sequence). The CDR3 DNA reads as TGCAGTGCTAGAGAGAGCGGGGGAGATACGCAGTATTTT. Translation gives CSARESGGDTQYF.

The chain recombines TRBV24-1 with TRBJ2-1, with unresolved D. CDR3 length: 11 amino acids. CDR1 KGHDR and CDR2 SFDVKD come from the germline V gene. The V end was cut by 9 bases, the J end by 5 bases, with 7 bases between. The CDR3 loop is CATGVNNEQFF. In DNA, the CDR3 is TGTGCCACCGGTGTTAACAATGAGCAGTTCTTC.

Concerning this clonotype: A much larger clone lies a single base off, so this may be a read error. This CDR3 reads CANSDGQAVPGYTF. CDR3 DNA sequence: TGTGCCAACAGCGACGGACAGGCGGTTCCTGGCTACACCTTC. This chain links TRBV7-2 with TRBJ1-2; 7 nucleotides line up with TRBD1. The CDR3 runs to 14 residues. The germline gives CDR1 SGHTA, CDR2 FQGNSA.

This clonotype has only a few counts. This chain connects TRBV20-1 to TRBJ2-3; 9 positions match TRBD2. V lost 2 bases and J lost 4; bases outside the gene matches: 7. Germline assignment: CDR1 DFQATT and CDR2 SNEGSKA (reference sequence). CDR3 size: 15 residues. CDR3 protein: CSARPIAGAPDTQYF. Written as DNA, the CDR3 is TGCAGTGCTAGACCTATAGCGGGAGCTCCAGATACGCAGTATTTT.

On this clonotype itself: Germline is not matched at one junction end, which may reflect a read error. This chain uses TRBV7-6 with TRBJ2-3; possibly TRBD2 for D (6 bases). Germline CDR1 is SGHVS and CDR2 is FNYEAQ. The CDR3 consists of 17 residues. CDR3 sequence reads: CVSSIGPAGGGTDTQYF. CDR3 DNA: TGTGTCAGCAGCATAGGACCCGCTGGCGGGGGCACAGATACGCAGTATTTT.

This clonotype was counted only a few times. V and J are TRBV7-2 and TRBJ2-1, with 9 bases matching TRBD2. In germline, CDR1 is SGHTA, CDR2 FQGNSA. J was trimmed by 0 bases and V by 2 bases; bases with no gene match: 8. CDR3 length equals 18 residues. CDR3 residues: CASSLLAGRGGSYNEQFF. The DNA for the CDR3 is TGTGCCAGCAGCTTACTGGCTGGGCGGGGGGGCTCCTACAATGAGCAGTTCTTC.

About this clonotype itself: Just one base apart from a much larger clone, this may be a read error. This chain joins TRBV12-3 or TRBV12-4 and TRBJ2-7, with 7 bases that match TRBD1. This CDR3 region has 14 residues. V was clipped by 4 bases and J by 7 bases; unmatched bases: 10. The CDR3 loop is CASSSADRAEEQYF. CDR3 in DNA: TGTGCCAGCAGTTCAGCCGACAGGGCGGAAGAGCAGTACTTC.

Comment on this clonotype: One junction end does not reproduce the germline sequence, and a read error may be involved. J is TRBJ1-5 and V is TRBV6-5; 8 bases line up with TRBD1. The CDR3 has 15 amino acids. Germline V CDR1 and CDR2: MNHEY, SVGAGI. In DNA, the CDR3 is TGTGCCAGCAGTCCCGACAGGGGTGGCAATCGGCCCCAGCATTTT. Protein product: CASSPDRGGNRPQHF.

A few counts support this clonotype. The rearrangement uses TRBV7-2 and TRBJ1-2; D unclear. Germline-derived CDR1 and CDR2 are SGHTA and FQGNSA. This CDR3 has 14 residues. Trimming shortened V by 1 base and J by 4 bases, and 10 bases separated the two germline ends. In nucleotides, the CDR3 is TGTGCCAGCAGCTTAGTCGGCCCTTCCTATGGCTACACCTTC. Translated, it gives CASSLVGPSYGYTF. Looking up the rest from reference TRBV7-2 and TRBJ1-2 gives the full variable domain: GAGVSQSPSNKVTEKGKDVELRCDPISGHTALYWYRQSLGQGLEFLIYFQGNSAPDKSGLPSDRFSAERTGGSVSTLTIQRTQQEDSAVYLCASSLVGPSYGYTFGSGTRLTVV.

This clonotype was seen ten or more times. CDR3 in amino acids: CASSSLVSDTQYF. The CDR3 nucleotides read TGTGCCAGCAGTTCCCTGGTATCAGATACGCAGTATTTT. This chain joins TRBV27 and TRBJ2-3; D remains unclear. The CDR3 extends over 13 amino acids. The V gene lost 4 bases and the J gene lost 4 bases, with 9 bases spanning the gap. Germline assignment: CDR1 MNHEY and CDR2 SMNVEV (reference sequence).

This clonotype was recorded many times. J is TRBJ2-7 and V is TRBV24-1; unclear D gene. This CDR3 has 15 residues. Trimming took 1 base from V and 6 from J, leaving 15 bases between them. Looked up from germline, CDR1 is KGHDR and CDR2 is SFDVKD. Here the CDR3 reads CATSDLRVTPLEQYF. CDR3 nucleotides: TGTGCCACCAGTGATTTAAGAGTAACCCCCCTCGAGCAGTACTTC.

The chain links TRBV29-1 to TRBJ2-7; D is possibly TRBD1 or TRBD2 (5 bases each). Germline V gene sequence: CDR1 SQVTM, CDR2 ANQGSEA. Deletions cut 5 bases from V and 12 bases from J, with 17 bases between. CDR3 length: 11 amino acids. This CDR3 is CSVRDQLTRYF. The CDR3 DNA reads TGCAGCGTTCGGGACCAACTCACCCGGTACTTC.

This clonotype was seen only a few times. At one of its ends the junction is not consistent with the germline gene, which may arise from a read error. The chain links TRBV20-1 to TRBJ1-6, with a possible D match to TRBD1 (5 bases). The CDR3 spans 13 residues. Germline CDR1 reads DFQATT; CDR2 reads SNEGSKA (reference sequence). CDR3 nucleotides: TGCAGTGCTCACCGGGACCCTAATTCACCCCGCCACTTT. This gives the protein CSAHRDPNSPRHF.

The chain is built from TRBV3-1 and TRBJ2-5; 9 bases are shared with TRBD2. The germline V gene has CDR1 LGHDT and CDR2 YNNKEL (reference sequence). Losses at the gene ends were 1 base for V and 1 base for J; bases not matched to a gene: 4. The CDR3 extends over 16 amino acids. CDR3 nucleotides: TGTGCCAGCAGCCAAGTCCAGCGGGGGGTCCAAGAGACCCAGTACTTC. It encodes CASSQVQRGVQETQYF.

Ten or more counts support this clonotype. The chain has TRBV27 and TRBJ2-7; the D is unclear. Germline V gene sequence: CDR1 MNHEY, CDR2 SMNVEV (reference sequence). This CDR3 comprises 13 residues. Trimming stripped 2 bases from V and 0 bases from J, with 5 bases between. The CDR3 region has the DNA TGTGCCAGCAGTTTAACACTCTCCTACGAGCAGTACTTC. Amino acids: CASSLTLSYEQYF.

The rearrangement uses TRBV20-1 and TRBJ1-1; D gene ambiguous. Per germline, CDR1 DFQATT and CDR2 SNEGSKA (reference sequence). This CDR3 has 13 residues. The ends were cut back, 5 bases at V and 5 bases at J, with 15 bases in the middle. CDR3 region: CSAPREGGTEAFF. The CDR3 DNA is TGCAGTGCTCCTCGGGAGGGTGGGACTGAAGCTTTCTTT.

The rearrangement links TRBV20-1 to TRBJ2-7; D gene uncertain. Germline lookup yields CDR1 DFQATT and CDR2 SNEGSKA (reference sequence). This CDR3 has 12 amino acids. V lost 3 bases and J 1 base, leaving 7 bases between the germline ends. CDR3 bases: TGCAGTGCTAGTCCTAGTTCCTACGAGCAGTACTTC. Amino acid sequence: CSASPSSYEQYF.

The chain combines TRBV2 with TRBJ1-2; D ambiguous. Per germline, CDR1 SNHLY and CDR2 FYNNEI. V shed 6 bases and J shed 6 bases, with 17 bases lying between them. This CDR3 has 14 residues. DNA of the CDR3: TGTGCCAGCAGAACGGACCACACATTGAATGGCTACACCTTC. Protein product: CASRTDHTLNGYTF.

This chain links TRBV9 with TRBJ1-1, with a tentative D call TRBD1 (6 bases). The CDR3 is made up of 15 amino acids. V was clipped by 3 bases and J by 1 base, with 13 bases between them. Germline CDR1 and CDR2: SGDLS and YYNGEE. In DNA, the CDR3 is TGTGCCAGCAGCGATGGGGGGCTAGGGAACACTGAAGCTTTCTTT. Translating it yields CASSDGGLGNTEAFF.

Concerning this clonotype itself: At one end, the junction sequence differs from germline, possibly due to a read error. The genes are TRBV12-3 or TRBV12-4 and TRBJ1-4; maybe TRBD1 (6 bases). This CDR3 has 15 amino acids. The CDR3 sequence: CASSSQGRESEKRFF. CDR3 DNA sequence: TGTGCCAGCAGTTCCCAGGGGCGGGAAAGTGAAAAACGGTTTTTT.